The 5 T cell receptor beta chains in this list originate from one sample, sequenced in a study of shared clonotypes between healthy human individuals. TCRdb keeps only in-frame clones here, not all; method: immunoSEQ multiplex PCR. This sample yields about 2,200,000 clones, of which 85% to 95% are seen a single time; over 1.5% belongs to the top ten. CD45RO-negative cells were positively selected for CCR7, leaving out terminally differentiated effector memory CD45RA+ cells. Sequenced sample: naive CD8+ T cells from PBMCs. These receptors came from a young man in good health. Some clones in this sample may be carry-over from other donors' samples.

With respect to this clone: This specimen includes other DNA sequences encoding the same CDR3. V gene TRBV28 combines with J gene TRBJ2-7; 8 bases match TRBD2. V was pared by 4 bases and J by 0 bases, with 2 bases of the junction left unmatched. The CDR3 consists of 14 residues. Germline CDR1 and CDR2: MDHEN and SYDVKM. CDR3 in amino acids: CASSSLAGSYEQYF. The CDR3 DNA is TGTGCCAGCAGTTCCCTAGCGGGCTCCTACGAGCAGTACTTC.

The chain joins TRBV11-2 to TRBJ2-7, with D possibly matching TRBD1 (6 bases). The CDR3 spans 15 residues. Trimming removed 3 bases at V and 0 bases at J, with 12 bases between. CDR1 is SGHAT and CDR2 is FQNNGV in the germline V gene. DNA of the CDR3: TGTGCCAGCAGCTTGGGACAAAGAAACTCCTACGAGCAGTACTTC. Translating it yields CASSLGQRNSYEQYF.

V is TRBV9 and J is TRBJ2-1; the D gene is possibly TRBD2 (6 bases). The V gene's germline CDR1 is SGDLS and CDR2 YYNGEE. Deletions cut 3 bases from V and 5 bases from J, with 21 bases between. The CDR3 totals 17 residues. CDR3 nucleotides: TGTGCCAGCAGCGATCCCCGGACTACACAAGCGCACAATGAGCAGTTCTTC. This sequence encodes CASSDPRTTQAHNEQFF.

The rearrangement links TRBV14 to TRBJ1-2; 10 bases align to TRBD1. The germline V gene has CDR1 SGHDN and CDR2 FVKESK. CDR3 length: 17 residues. Trimming removed 6 bases from V and 3 bases from J; junction bases left unmatched: 13. In DNA, the CDR3 is TGTGCCAGCAGGTTCCCGGGACAGGGGCCGGAGGACTATGGCTACACCTTC. Its translation: CASRFPGQGPEDYGYTF.

This clone was detected only once. The genes are TRBV5-8 and TRBJ2-5; weak D call: TRBD2 (5 bases). The CDR3 runs to 15 residues. The germline CDR1 and CDR2 sequences are SGHTS and YDEGEE. V dropped 4 bases and J dropped 4 bases, with 17 bases sitting between them. The CDR3 coding sequence is TGTGCCAGCAGCCCTTTAATCGGGCGGGCAGAGACCCAGTACTTC. This translates into CASSPLIGRAETQYF.